This T cell receptor (beta chain) derives from a study of shared clonotypes between healthy human individuals. This CDR3 region has 17 residues. Germline CDR1 MDHEN, CDR2 SYDVKM. V was clipped by 5 bases and J by 1 base, with 20 bases between them. Produced via immunoSEQ multiplex PCR; TCRdb's table is partial and in-frame only. The table includes 850,000 to 1,200,000 clones, about 74% detected once. The sample comprised memory CD4+ T cells sorted from blood. Documented subset: CD45RA-negative fraction. The clonotype comes from a man younger than 35 in good health. This chain connects TRBV28 to TRBJ2-5, with D hard to call. As DNA, the CDR3 is TGTGCCAGCAGTCCGCTGTCACTCCGGCCCCCCCAAGAGACCCAGTACTTC. As protein: CASSPLSLRPPQETQYF.